The 15 T cell receptor beta chains below were found in one sample sequenced in a study of monozygotic twins with inflammatory bowel disease. Reanalyzing the 5' RACE reads, TCRdb keeps one entry per CDR3 protein, without DNA. Reported are approximately 400,000 distinct CDR3 sequences; the ten largest clones contain around 2.3%. The sequencing input was blood. These receptor sequences come from a human donor with ulcerative colitis or Crohn's disease, or a healthy co-twin of an affected twin (not recorded which).

The chain carries TRBV29-1 and TRBJ1-2; no DNA is available, so the TRBD1 call from TCRdb remains unchecked. Looked up from germline, CDR1 is SQVTM and CDR2 is ANQGSEA. The CDR3 totals 11 residues. The chain's CDR3 is CSGTGSYGYTF.

This chain joins TRBV18 and TRBJ2-2. CDR1 KGHSH and CDR2 LQKENI come from the germline V gene. There are 16 residues in the CDR3. CDR3 residues: CASSPPVRDNTGELFF.

This chain uses TRBV27 with TRBJ2-7; the D call from TCRdb, TRBD1, cannot be confirmed without DNA. The germline V gene has CDR1 MNHEY and CDR2 SMNVEV (reference sequence). The CDR3 runs to 17 residues. The CDR3 loop reads CASSRTTGARHSYEQYF.

The V call is TRBV18, the J call TRBJ2-1; no DNA is available, so the TRBD1 call from TCRdb remains unchecked. Germline assignment: CDR1 KGHSH and CDR2 LQKENI. This CDR3 comprises 13 residues. CDR3 region: CASSPGEGAEQFF.

The chain employs TRBV10-3 and TRBJ1-1; with no DNA, the TCRdb D assignment of TRBD1 cannot be verified. The germline gives CDR1 ENHRY, CDR2 SYGVKD. The CDR3 is 13 residues long. The CDR3 sequence: CAISGQMNTEAFF.

The chain combines TRBV20-1 with TRBJ2-4. Germline values: CDR1 DFQATT, CDR2 SNEGSKA (reference sequence). There are 15 residues in the CDR3. The CDR3 sequence is CSARGAVEAKNIQYF.

The CDR3 loop reads CASSLAVVAGLTGTDTQYF. The V and J genes are TRBV5-1 and TRBJ2-3; lacking DNA, the TRBD2 call made by TCRdb goes unchecked. CDR3 size: 19 residues. Germline V gene sequence: CDR1 SGHRS, CDR2 YFSETQ.

The chain employs TRBV4-1 and TRBJ2-5; without DNA, the TCRdb call of TRBD1 cannot be checked. The V gene's germline CDR1 is MGHRA and CDR2 YSYEKL. The CDR3 sequence is 15 residues long. The CDR3 loop reads CASSQGGYREETQYF.

This chain connects TRBV5-1 to TRBJ2-5. In germline, CDR1 is SGHRS, CDR2 YFSETQ. This CDR3 has 16 residues. This CDR3 is CASKIERSFSAETQYF.

The chain has TRBV6-2 or TRBV6-3 and TRBJ2-7; lacking DNA, the TRBD2 call made by TCRdb goes unchecked. Germline V CDR1 and CDR2: MNHEY, SVGEGT. This CDR3 is built from 18 residues. The CDR3 is CASSFRLAGGTFSYEQYF.

The V call is TRBV19, the J call TRBJ2-1. The CDR3 covers 14 residues. The germline V gene has CDR1 LNHDA and CDR2 SQIVND (reference sequence). This chain's CDR3 is CASSRMSSYNEQFF.

This chain connects TRBV6-2 or TRBV6-3 to TRBJ2-3; there is no DNA to check the TCRdb D call of TRBD2. Germline values: CDR1 MNHEY, CDR2 SVGEGT. CDR3 size: 18 residues. CDR3 loop: CASSPGLAGGRSTDTQYF.

The chain employs TRBV12-3 or TRBV12-4 and TRBJ2-7; TCRdb lists TRBD1, though no DNA is available to test this call. The CDR3 extends over 15 amino acids. The CDR3 reads CASSPRDRALYEQYF.

The chain employs TRBV5-6 and TRBJ2-5; TCRdb's D call, TRBD1, is unchecked because there is no DNA. Germline-derived CDR1 and CDR2 are SGHDT and YYEEEE. There are 16 residues in the CDR3. The CDR3 protein is CVSSIGQGGNQETQYF.

The rearrangement joins TRBV30 to TRBJ1-5; TCRdb designates TRBD1, a call that cannot be tested without DNA. This CDR3 comprises 14 residues. CDR1 is GTSNPN, CDR2 SVGIG, per germline (reference sequence). The CDR3 spells CAWSQGQKNQPQHF.